The subject of this entry is one TCR beta chain. Germline CDR1 and CDR2: MNHNY and SVGAGI (reference sequence). CDR3 length equals 15 residues. V shed 0 bases and J shed 3 bases, with 9 bases lying between them. This specimen comes from a study of technical replicates of blood from a handful of donors. The method was immunoSEQ multiplex PCR; TCRdb's version includes in-frame clones alone and lacks a portion of them. Of approximately 80,000 clones in the sample, 90% to 95% were seen once. The sample was T cells isolated from PBMCs. The source is a human donor in good health. The chain joins TRBV6-6 to TRBJ1-5; D may be TRBD1 (6 bases). For the CDR3, the DNA is TGTGCCAGCAGTTACTCTGGGGGCACCAATCAGCCCCAGCATTTT. This gives the protein CASSYSGGTNQPQHF.